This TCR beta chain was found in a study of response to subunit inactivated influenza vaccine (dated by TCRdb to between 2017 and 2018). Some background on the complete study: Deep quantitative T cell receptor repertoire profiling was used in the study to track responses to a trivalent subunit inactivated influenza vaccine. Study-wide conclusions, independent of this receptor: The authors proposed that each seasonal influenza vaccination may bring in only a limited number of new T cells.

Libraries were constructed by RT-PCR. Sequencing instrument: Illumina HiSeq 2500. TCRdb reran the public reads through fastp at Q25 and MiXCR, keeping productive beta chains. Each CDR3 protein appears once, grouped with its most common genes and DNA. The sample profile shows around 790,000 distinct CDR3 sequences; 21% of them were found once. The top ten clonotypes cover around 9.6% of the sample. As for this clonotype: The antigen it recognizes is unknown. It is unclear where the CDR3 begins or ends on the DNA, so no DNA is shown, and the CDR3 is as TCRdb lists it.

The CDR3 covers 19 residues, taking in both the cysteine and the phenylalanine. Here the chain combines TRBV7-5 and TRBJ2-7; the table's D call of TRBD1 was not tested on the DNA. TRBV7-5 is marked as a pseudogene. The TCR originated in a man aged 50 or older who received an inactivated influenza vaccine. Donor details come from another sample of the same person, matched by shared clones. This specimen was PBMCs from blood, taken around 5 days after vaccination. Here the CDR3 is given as CISVPEAHSRDRESPEQYF.